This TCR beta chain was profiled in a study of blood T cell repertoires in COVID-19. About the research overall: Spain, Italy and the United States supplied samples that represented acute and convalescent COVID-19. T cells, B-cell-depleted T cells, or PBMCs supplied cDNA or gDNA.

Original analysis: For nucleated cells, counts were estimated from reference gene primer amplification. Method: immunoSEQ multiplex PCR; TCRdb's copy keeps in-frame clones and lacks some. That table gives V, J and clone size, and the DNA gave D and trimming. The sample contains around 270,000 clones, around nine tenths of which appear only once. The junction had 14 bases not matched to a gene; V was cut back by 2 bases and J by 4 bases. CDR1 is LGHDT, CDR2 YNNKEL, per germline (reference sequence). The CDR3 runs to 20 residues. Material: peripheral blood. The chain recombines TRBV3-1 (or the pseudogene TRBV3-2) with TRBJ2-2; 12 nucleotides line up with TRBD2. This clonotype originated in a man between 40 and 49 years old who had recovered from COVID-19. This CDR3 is CASSQRSGLAGKRSTGELFF. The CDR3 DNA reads TGTGCCAGCAGCCAACGCAGCGGACTAGCGGGGAAAAGGAGCACCGGGGAGCTGTTTTTT.